Below are 5 T cell receptor beta chains sequenced from a single sample in a study of blood T cells in healthy people across ages. The authors ran a second PCR of roughly 6 to 12 cycles using a sample-barcoded 5' primer and a J-beta primer mix. A single record per CDR3 protein comes from TCRdb applying MiXCR to the 5' RACE reads. The sample records about 680,000 distinct CDR3 sequences, more than 40% being singletons. Specimen: blood. Receptors originate from a woman in her sixties in good health.

This sequence joins TRBV7-3 and TRBJ2-5, with TRBD1 identical over 8 bases. The CDR3 extends over 16 amino acids. The junction had 10 bases not matched to a gene; V was cut back by 5 bases and J by 2 bases. The germline gives CDR1 SGHTA, CDR2 FQGTGA. The CDR3 reads CASSRSGTGGQETQYF. CDR3 coding DNA: TGTGCCAGCAGCCGATCTGGGACAGGAGGGCAAGAGACCCAGTACTTC.

Note on this clonotype: An end of the junction differs from the germline gene, which may be a read error. The chain links TRBV9 to TRBJ2-5, with 9 bases fitting TRBD1. Looked up from germline, CDR1 is SGDLS and CDR2 is YYNGEE. The CDR3 loop spans 16 amino acids. The CDR3, as DNA: TGTGCCAGCAGTGTAGTTCTGGGACAGGGTACGGAGACCCAGTACTTC. It is translated as CASSVVLGQGTETQYF.

The chain carries TRBV20-1 and TRBJ2-1; D ambiguous. Trimming pared 0 bases from V and 0 bases from J, leaving 9 bases between. Germline values: CDR1 DFQATT, CDR2 SNEGSKA (reference sequence). The CDR3 loop spans 15 amino acids. This CDR3 is CSARDRPNSYNEQFF. The CDR3 region has the DNA TGCAGTGCTAGAGATCGACCGAACTCCTACAATGAGCAGTTCTTC.

This clonotype was recorded at least ten times. The chain has TRBV29-1 and TRBJ2-5, with TRBD1 matching over 9 bases. CDR1 SQVTM and CDR2 ANQGSEA come from the germline V gene. V was pared by 3 bases and J by 2 bases, with 1 base of the junction left unmatched. The CDR3 sequence is 13 residues long. CDR3 bases: TGCAGCGTTGAGACAGGGGGGCAAGAGACCCAGTACTTC. Its protein product is CSVETGGQETQYF.

The V call is TRBV28, the J call TRBJ2-7; 9 bases line up with TRBD1. The CDR3 covers 14 residues. V shed 6 bases, J shed 3 bases, and the junction held 6 bases outside the gene matches. Germline lookup yields CDR1 MDHEN and CDR2 SYDVKM. The CDR3 DNA reads TGTGCCAGCAGAAATGAGGGACAGGGCTACGAGCAGTACTTC. It translates to CASRNEGQGYEQYF.